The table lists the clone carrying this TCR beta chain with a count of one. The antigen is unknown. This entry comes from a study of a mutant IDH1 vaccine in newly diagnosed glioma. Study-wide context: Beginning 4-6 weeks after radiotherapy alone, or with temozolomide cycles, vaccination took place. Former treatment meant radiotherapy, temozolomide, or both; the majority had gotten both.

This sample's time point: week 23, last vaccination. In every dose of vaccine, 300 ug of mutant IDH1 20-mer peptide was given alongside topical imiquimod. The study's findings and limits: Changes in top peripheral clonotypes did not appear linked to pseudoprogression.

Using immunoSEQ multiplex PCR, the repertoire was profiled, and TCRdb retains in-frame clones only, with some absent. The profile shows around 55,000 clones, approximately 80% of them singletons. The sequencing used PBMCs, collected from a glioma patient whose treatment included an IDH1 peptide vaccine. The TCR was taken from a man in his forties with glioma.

CDR3 in amino acids: CASSEWEGMNEKLFF. Written as DNA, the CDR3 is TGTGCCAGCAGTGAATGGGAGGGAATGAATGAAAAACTGTTTTTT. This chain connects TRBV25-1 to TRBJ1-4; D is uncertain. CDR3 length equals 15 residues. Trimming removed 1 base at V and 5 bases at J, with 11 bases between. CDR1 and CDR2 (germline): MGHDK, SYGVNS.